This TCR beta chain emerged from a study of early T cells in non-severe SARS-CoV-2 infection. Study information: Bulk RNA taken from unsorted whole blood was sequenced, leaving chains unpaired.

CDR1 SGHAT and CDR2 FQNNGV come from the germline V gene. V dropped 2 bases and J dropped 0 bases, with 7 bases sitting between them. This CDR3 comprises 15 residues. Tagging with unique molecular identifiers was applied to individual cDNA molecules. TCRdb reanalysed the 5' RACE reads using MiXCR and keeps one entry per CDR3 protein. Of roughly 90,000 distinct CDR3 sequences listed, around 15% are singletons. Study conclusions and caveats: Private and CD4 specificities were missed by VDJdb matching, which favored anti-spike CD8 responses.

This clonotype has a handful of counts. No antigen is known for it. Sequences were obtained from whole blood. The gene calls are TRBV11-2 and TRBJ2-2; D is undetermined. The TCR originated in an adult who was a healthcare worker with PCR-confirmed SARS-CoV-2 infection or an uninfected control (not recorded which). The CDR3, as DNA: TGTGCCAGCAGCTTATCCGGGCCGAACACCGGGGAGCTGTTTTTT. Translating it yields CASSLSGPNTGELFF. The full variable domain, its missing parts supplied by reference TRBV11-2 and TRBJ2-2, is EAGVAQSPRYKIIEKRQSVAFWCNPISGHATLYWYQQILGQGPKLLIQFQNNGVVDDSQLPKDRFSAERLKGVDSTLKIQPAKLEDSAVYLCASSLSGPNTGELFFGEGSRLTVL.